These T cell receptor beta chains were read from a single sample in a study of cytomegalovirus exposure and HLA in healthy donors. Produced via immunoSEQ multiplex PCR; TCRdb's table is partial and in-frame only. Of 100,000 to 150,000 clones in the sample, over 65% were seen once. The sample consisted of PBMCs. The receptor set was obtained from a man aged 25 to 40 in good health and CMV-seropositive. CDR3s leave out the opening cysteine and the closing phenylalanine or tryptophan. The D gene is left open where the match is weak. Where a row states a size, it is once, few, many or the class of an expanded clone; other rows omit it.

D gene: TRBD1
V gene: TRBV5-5
J gene: TRBJ1-1
clone size: NA
CDR3 protein: ASSPGDRKYTEAF

D gene: TRBD2
V gene: TRBV2
J gene: TRBJ2-5
clone size: once
CDR3 protein: ASSTSGGEETQY

D gene: NA
V gene: TRBV9
J gene: TRBJ1-2
clone size: NA
CDR3 protein: ASSPTRGGFIRGYT

D gene: NA
V gene: TRBV10-3
J gene: TRBJ2-2
clone size: NA
CDR3 protein: AISDGGENTGELF

D gene: NA
V gene: TRBV5-4
J gene: TRBJ1-1
clone size: NA
CDR3 protein: ASSFRPTEGAF

D gene: NA
V gene: TRBV19
J gene: TRBJ2-1
clone size: NA
CDR3 protein: ASSILGGEQF

D gene: TRBD1
V gene: TRBV6-5
J gene: TRBJ2-7
clone size: NA
CDR3 protein: ASSSGTGSYEQY

D gene: TRBD1
V gene: TRBV5-4
J gene: TRBJ1-1
clone size: NA
CDR3 protein: ASSLKIGGDAEAF

D gene: NA
V gene: TRBV30
J gene: TRBJ2-7
clone size: NA
CDR3 protein: AWSAQGTAYEQY

D gene: TRBD2
V gene: TRBV10-3
J gene: TRBJ2-7
clone size: NA
CDR3 protein: AISESGRTSYEQY

D gene: TRBD2
V gene: TRBV4-1
J gene: TRBJ2-1
clone size: few
CDR3 protein: ASSQSGTSGYNEQF

D gene: TRBD2
V gene: TRBV19
J gene: TRBJ2-3
clone size: NA
CDR3 protein: ASRGGRGSDTQY

D gene: TRBD1
V gene: TRBV5-6
J gene: TRBJ1-1
clone size: NA
CDR3 protein: ASSSKQGANTEAF

D gene: TRBD1
V gene: TRBV9
J gene: TRBJ2-2
clone size: few
CDR3 protein: ASSATGGNFAGELF

D gene: NA
V gene: TRBV6-4
J gene: TRBJ2-3
clone size: NA
CDR3 protein: ASSDQGASTDTQY

D gene: NA
V gene: TRBV6-4
J gene: TRBJ1-4
clone size: NA
CDR3 protein: ASSVGGFGEKLF

D gene: NA
V gene: TRBV6-5
J gene: TRBJ1-5
clone size: NA
CDR3 protein: ASSHRGQSNQPQH

D gene: TRBD2
V gene: TRBV7-2
J gene: TRBJ2-7
clone size: NA
CDR3 protein: ASTKGTTPLEQY

D gene: NA
V gene: TRBV2
J gene: TRBJ1-1
clone size: few
CDR3 protein: ASSRPGQNTEAF

D gene: TRBD1
V gene: TRBV7-6
J gene: TRBJ2-7
clone size: NA
CDR3 protein: ASSPASGTEQSTYEQY